This entry is about one TCR beta chain. TCRdb keeps only in-frame clones here, not all; method: immunoSEQ multiplex PCR. The sample shows more than 85,000 clones, roughly 83% of them seen only once. The data derive from a study of OX40 agonist ivuxolimab in advanced cancers. Overall study: Participants averaged approximately 65 years of age (range about 23 to 90) and were around 83% male.

Germline loops: CDR1 MNHNS, CDR2 SASEGT. Trimming removed 0 bases at V and 2 bases at J, with 14 bases between. This CDR3 is 16 amino acids long. Blood was sampled at baseline, cycle 4 day 1, and cycle 7 day 1. The chain uses TRBV6-1 and TRBJ2-7; a possible D gene is TRBD1 (5 bases). The sample in question was CD4+ or CD8+ T cells sorted from blood, obtained in a trial of the OX40 agonist ivuxolimab. The TCR originated in an adult with an advanced solid tumor such as melanoma, head and neck, liver or kidney cancer. DNA for the CDR3: TGTGCCAGCAGTGAAGCGACGACAACAGGCCCCTACGAGCAGTACTTC. Translating it yields CASSEATTTGPYEQYF.